This T cell receptor beta chain was recovered during a study of cytotoxic CD8 clonotypes in ibrutinib-treated CLL. General observations from the study: Clonality went higher at ibrutinib response and then dropped back toward baseline at progression.

The CDR3 extends over 16 amino acids. V was pared by 3 bases and J by 0 bases, with 3 bases of the junction left unmatched. From germline, CDR1 is SGHNT and CDR2 YYREEE (reference sequence). Concerning this clone: Its antigen is not known.

Using immunoSEQ multiplex PCR, the repertoire was profiled, and TCRdb retains in-frame clones only, with some absent. The sample includes some 25,000 clones, approximately 70% of them seen just once. The TCR was taken from a human donor with chronic lymphocytic leukemia. The starting material was PBMCs, obtained at disease progression, from a patient treated with ibrutinib. The genes are TRBV5-4 and TRBJ1-3; 10 positions agree with TRBD1. Here the CDR3 DNA reads TGTGCCAGCAGCTGGGACAGGGGCGCCTCTGGAAACACCATATATTTT. Its protein is CASSWDRGASGNTIYF. Full variable domain (remainder filled in from reference TRBV5-4 and TRBJ1-3): ETGVTQSPTHLIKTRGQQVTLRCSSQSGHNTVSWYQQALGQGPQFIFQYYREEENGRGNFPPRFSGLQFPNYSSELNVNALELDDSALYLCASSWDRGASGNTIYFGEGSWLTVV.